This TCR beta chain was documented in a study of T cells in Graves' hyperthyroidism and ophthalmopathy. The table lists this clonotype with many counts. Amplification targeted TCR beta CDR3 regions from RNA transcripts. Researchers ran a first-round RT-PCR on the TCR CDR3 using the HTBI primer set. TCRdb itself ran the multiplex PCR reads through MiXCR, one entry per CDR3 protein. This table has around 700,000 distinct CDR3 sequences, over 35% appearing once. Graves' hyperthyroidism was deemed stable absent ophthalmopathy progression within 18 months. Diagnoses were established using clinical symptoms, serum thyroxine and TRAb, thyroid ultrasound and orbital computed tomography. The CDR3 is 16 amino acids. Germline-derived CDR1 and CDR2 are MGHDK and SYGVNS. Trimming at V came to 4 bases and at J to 0 bases, leaving 3 bases not matched to a gene.

The source material was blood. This receptor was identified in a woman between 40 and 55 years old with Graves' hyperthyroidism. V and J are TRBV25-1 and TRBJ2-6; TRBD1 aligns across 7 bases. The CDR3 DNA follows: TGTGCCAGCAGTGGACAGGGTTTCTCTGGGGCCAACGTCCTGACTTTC. Translated, it gives CASSGQGFSGANVLTF.